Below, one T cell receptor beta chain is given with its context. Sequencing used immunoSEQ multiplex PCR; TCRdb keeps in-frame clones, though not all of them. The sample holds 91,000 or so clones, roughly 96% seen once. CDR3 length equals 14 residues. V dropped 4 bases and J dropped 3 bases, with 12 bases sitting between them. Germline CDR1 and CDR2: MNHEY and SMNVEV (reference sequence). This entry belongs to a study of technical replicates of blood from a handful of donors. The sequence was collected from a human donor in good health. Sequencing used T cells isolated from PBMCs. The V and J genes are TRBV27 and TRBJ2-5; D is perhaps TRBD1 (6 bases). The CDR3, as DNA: TGTGCCAGCAGTTCGGACAGTGGAAAAGAGACCCAGTACTTC. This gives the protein CASSSDSGKETQYF.